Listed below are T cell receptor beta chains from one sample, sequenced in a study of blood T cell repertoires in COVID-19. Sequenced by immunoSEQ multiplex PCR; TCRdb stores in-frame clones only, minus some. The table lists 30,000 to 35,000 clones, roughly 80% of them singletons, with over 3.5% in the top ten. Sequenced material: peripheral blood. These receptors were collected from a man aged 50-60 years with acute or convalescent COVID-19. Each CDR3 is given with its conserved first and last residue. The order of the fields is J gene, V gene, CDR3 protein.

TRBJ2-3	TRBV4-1	CASSRTGESEYGTDTQYF
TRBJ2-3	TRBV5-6	CASSFTRINTDTQYF
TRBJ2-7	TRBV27	CASSPRQGPSYEQYF
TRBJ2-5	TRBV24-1	CPKLQGPETQYF
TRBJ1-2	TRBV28	CASSPPGQSYGYTF
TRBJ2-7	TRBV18	CASSPLWPSGTYEQYF
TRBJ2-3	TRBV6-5	CASTQDRGQDTQYF
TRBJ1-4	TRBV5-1	CASSLDSNEKLFF
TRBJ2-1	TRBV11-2	CASREGSYNEQFF
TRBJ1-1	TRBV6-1	CASSESLGREAFF
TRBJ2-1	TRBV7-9	CASSLSGGAREQFF
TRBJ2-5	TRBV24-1	CATSEGQGGETQYF
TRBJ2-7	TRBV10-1	CASSRDSSSYEQYF
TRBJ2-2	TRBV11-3	CASSPNRATGELFF
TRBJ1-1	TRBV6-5	CASSYRTGGKYTEAFF
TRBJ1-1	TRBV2	CASSVGQLNTEAFF
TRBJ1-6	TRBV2	CASRKTGIDNSPLHF
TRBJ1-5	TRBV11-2	CASSLDRGQPQHF
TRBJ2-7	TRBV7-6	CASSLAAGFSYEQYF
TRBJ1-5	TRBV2	CASGTGGGQPQHF
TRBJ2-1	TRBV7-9	CASSLGGGASREQFF
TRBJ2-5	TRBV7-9	CASSLGGGLGETQYF
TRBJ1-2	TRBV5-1	CASSWDSFSNYGYTF
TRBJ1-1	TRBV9	CASSVASGRGLNTEAFF
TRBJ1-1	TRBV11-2	CASRTGQNTEAFF
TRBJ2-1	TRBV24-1	CATSDLTSGSGNEQFF
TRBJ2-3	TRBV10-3	CAISETSGGEPDTQYF
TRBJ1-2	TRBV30	CAWGDMAASGRGYTF
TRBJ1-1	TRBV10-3	CAISTPSQGTFF
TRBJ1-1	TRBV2	CASSDEVTENTEAFF
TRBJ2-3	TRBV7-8	CASSPDGGFTDTQYF